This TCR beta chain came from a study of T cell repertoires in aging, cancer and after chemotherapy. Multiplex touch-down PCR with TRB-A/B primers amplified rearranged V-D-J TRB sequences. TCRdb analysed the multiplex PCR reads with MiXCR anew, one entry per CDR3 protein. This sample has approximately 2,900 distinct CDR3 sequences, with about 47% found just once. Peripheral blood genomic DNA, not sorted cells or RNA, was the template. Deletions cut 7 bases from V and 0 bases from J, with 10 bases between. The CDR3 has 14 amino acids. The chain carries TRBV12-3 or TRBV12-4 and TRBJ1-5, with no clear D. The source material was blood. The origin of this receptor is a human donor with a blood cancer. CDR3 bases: TGTGCCAGCACCCTATGGGGTAGCAATCAGCCCCAGCATTTT. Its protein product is CASTLWGSNQPQHF.